This TCR beta chain was documented in a study of regulatory T cells in long-lasting Graves disease. CDR3-region Arm-PCR and iRepertoire HTBI primers produced the TCR beta libraries. TCRdb analysed the multiplex PCR reads with MiXCR anew, one entry per CDR3 protein. The table includes about 440,000 distinct CDR3 sequences, approximately 16% detected once. V was trimmed by 4 bases and J by 5 bases, leaving 16 bases between them. The CDR3 is 15 amino acids. The germline V gene encodes CDR1 SGHNT and CDR2 YYREEE (reference sequence). Regarding time point: newly diagnosed GD, antithyroid drugs for less than 3 months. PBMC RNA served as the TCR library source. This sample was also put to use in a study of T cells in Graves' hyperthyroidism and ophthalmopathy.

The clonotype was recovered from a woman aged 18 to 35 with Graves disease. This rearrangement joins TRBV5-4 to TRBJ2-1; a weak D match, TRBD2 (5 bases). This sample comprised peripheral blood mononuclear cells (PBMCs), obtained at new diagnosis, from a patient treated with antithyroid drugs. CDR3 in amino acids: CASSTPGNLNNEQFF. In DNA, the CDR3 is TGTGCCAGCAGCACACCGGGAAACCTTAACAATGAGCAGTTCTTC.